This is a list of T cell receptor beta chains from one sample in a study of follicular helper T cells after annual influenza vaccination. Here immunoSEQ multiplex PCR was the method, and the copy in TCRdb shows in-frame clones only, minus some. Here the sample spans about 600 clones, 80% to 90% being singletons. Sequencing used CXCR5+ CD38+ circulating T follicular helper cells from blood, obtained 7 days after influenza vaccination. The receptors were gathered from an adult who received the influenza vaccine. The CDR3 runs from the conserved cysteine through the conserved F or W. D genes are given only for firm matches. A row's size may be missing; if present it is once, few, many or a size class.

TRBV6-1	TRBJ2-5	TRBD1	-	CASTVAGGQRYF	TGTGCCAGCACCGTGGCAGGGGGACAACGGTACTTC
TRBV11-3	TRBJ2-2	TRBD1	-	CASSLASGTGPGELFF	TGTGCCAGCAGCTTAGCCTCCGGGACAGGGCCCGGGGAGCTGTTTTTT
TRBV5-1	TRBJ2-1	TRBD2	-	CASSLAIVAGGVNEQFF	TGCGCCAGCAGCTTGGCCATTGTAGCGGGAGGAGTGAATGAGCAGTTCTTC
TRBV2	TRBJ1-6	TRBD1	-	CASTLEGARVNSPLHF	TGTGCCAGCACGTTGGAGGGGGCGAGAGTAAATTCACCCCTCCACTTT
TRBV7-7	TRBJ2-2	TRBD2	-	CASSRSGAGELFF	TGTGCTAGCAGCCGAAGCGGGGCCGGGGAGCTGTTTTTT
TRBV27	TRBJ2-7	-	-	CASSLQQGTYEQYF	TGTGCCAGCAGTTTACAGCAGGGGACCTACGAGCAGTACTTC
TRBV18	TRBJ1-6	-	-	CASSTEGSPLHF	TGTGCCAGCTCAACGGAGGGTTCACCCCTCCACTTT
TRBV6-5	TRBJ2-7	-	-	CASSSLAETYEQYF	TGTGCCAGCAGTTCCTTGGCGGAGACCTACGAGCAGTACTTC
TRBV5-6	TRBJ2-1	-	-	CASSFGAGASENEQFF	TGTGCCAGCAGCTTTGGGGCGGGGGCGTCAGAGAATGAGCAGTTCTTC
TRBV30	TRBJ2-3	-	-	CAWRNRLPNTDTQYF	TGTGCCTGGAGAAACCGACTACCCAACACAGATACGCAGTATTTT
TRBV9	TRBJ1-3	-	-	CASSVGAGRNSGNTIYF	TGTGCCAGCAGCGTAGGAGCGGGACGGAACTCTGGAAACACCATATATTTT
TRBV10-1	TRBJ2-3	TRBD2	-	CASSTGTSGGNFPDTQYF	TGCGCCAGCAGTACCGGGACTAGCGGGGGGAATTTCCCAGATACGCAGTATTTT
TRBV11-3	TRBJ2-7	TRBD2	-	CASSQIGTSGSYEQYF	TGTGCCAGCAGCCAAATCGGGACTAGCGGCTCCTACGAGCAGTACTTC
TRBV4-1	TRBJ2-5	-	-	CASSQDPNREETQYF	TGCGCCAGCAGCCAAGATCCGAACAGGGAAGAGACCCAGTACTTC
TRBV5-6	TRBJ2-3	-	-	CASSVRGYLTDTQYF	TGTGCCAGCAGCGTCAGGGGATACCTAACAGATACGCAGTATTTT
TRBV18	TRBJ2-1	TRBD2	-	CASSPIRRGIAGTNEQFF	TGTGCCAGCTCACCAATTCGAAGGGGAATAGCGGGAACCAATGAGCAGTTCTTC
TRBV7-6	TRBJ2-3	TRBD1	-	CASSSSGTGGDTQYF	TGTGCCAGCAGCTCATCCGGGACAGGAGGGGATACGCAGTATTTT
TRBV5-1	TRBJ2-6	-	few	CASSYTTGAGANVLTF	TGCGCCAGCAGCTACACCACAGGAGCTGGGGCCAACGTCCTGACTTTC
TRBV10-3	TRBJ2-3	TRBD1	-	CATGGTDTQYF	TGTGCCACAGGGGGAACAGATACGCAGTATTTT
TRBV18	TRBJ2-3	-	-	CASSPNQGVAQYF	TGTGCCAGCTCACCGAACCAAGGAGTGGCGCAGTATTTT
TRBV7-9	TRBJ2-2	-	-	CASSFDAGRIGELFF	TGTGCCAGCAGCTTCGACGCAGGGAGGATCGGGGAGCTGTTTTTT
TRBV28	TRBJ2-1	-	-	CASSFSGLGGGDEQFF	TGTGCCAGCAGTTTCTCGGGACTAGGGGGCGGGGATGAGCAGTTCTTC
TRBV14	TRBJ1-4	-	few	CASSQRMGGFNEKLFF	TGTGCCAGCAGCCAAAGAATGGGAGGATTTAATGAAAAACTGTTTTTT
TRBV9	TRBJ2-2	-	-	CASSPSGETGELFF	TGTGCCAGCAGCCCCAGTGGGGAGACCGGGGAGCTGTTTTTT
TRBV29-1	TRBJ2-3	TRBD1	-	CSAGTGSSTDTQYF	TGCAGCGCCGGGACAGGGAGCAGCACAGATACGCAGTATTTT
TRBV5-8	TRBJ2-5	TRBD1	-	CASSFGTGHQETQYF	TGTGCCAGCAGCTTTGGGACAGGGCACCAAGAGACCCAGTACTTC
TRBV6-1	TRBJ1-1	-	-	CASSEERESTEAFF	TGTGCCAGCAGTGAAGAAAGGGAGAGCACTGAAGCTTTCTTT
TRBV6-5	TRBJ1-1	-	-	CASSYKQVVVTEAFF	TGTGCCAGCAGTTACAAACAGGTGGTGGTCACTGAAGCTTTCTTT
TRBV5-8	TRBJ1-5	-	-	CASSSGDYSNQPQHF	TGTGCCAGCAGCTCGGGGGATTATAGCAATCAGCCCCAGCATTTT